Listed below are T cell receptor beta chains from one sample, sequenced in a study of tumor-infiltrating lymphocytes in primary liver carcinoma. TCRdb processed the multiplex PCR reads anew with MiXCR; each CDR3 protein has one entry. The table lists around 47,000 distinct CDR3 sequences, roughly 73% of them singletons. The sample comprised liver tumor tissue from sampling region 2. The receptors shown here come from a man aged 35 to 55 with primary liver carcinoma and hepatitis B virus infection. CDR3s include the opening cysteine and the closing phenylalanine or tryptophan. Expanded clones get a size class; other rows say once, few or many, or leave the size out.

j_call clone_size v_call cdr3_aa
TRBJ2-2 NA TRBV6-6 CTSSYSGQGAGTGELFF
TRBJ2-3 NA TRBV10-1 CASSERGWGSTDTQYF
TRBJ2-1 NA TRBV14 CASSAVAGWTNNEQFF
TRBJ2-1 NA TRBV20-1 CSALRSSYNEQFF
TRBJ2-5 NA TRBV4-3 CVSSQATRGRTGETQYF
TRBJ1-5 once TRBV6-2/TRBV6-3 CASILVKGDLPQHF
TRBJ1-5 NA TRBV10-3 CAISETVDNQPHHF
TRBJ2-7 NA TRBV5-6 CASSRDLPYDQYF
TRBJ2-3 NA TRBV7-2 CASSSILERSTDTQYF
TRBJ2-2 NA TRBV6-6 CASSWTSGSSGVLFF
TRBJ1-1 NA TRBV6-6 CASNETGVRTEAFF
TRBJ1-5 many TRBV2 CASRDMYSNQPQHF
TRBJ2-1 NA TRBV5-1 CATSLTAGGSNKQFF
TRBJ2-5 NA TRBV6-6 CASGGVSQYQETQHF
TRBJ1-4 NA TRBV11-1 CASSFGQGGGKLFF
TRBJ2-7 NA TRBV29-1 CGVQVAGGKGEQYF
TRBJ1-2 NA TRBV11-2 CTSSLEQGSGYTF
TRBJ2-7 few TRBV6-2/TRBV6-3 CDSSYKVPYEQYF
TRBJ2-1 many TRBV7-9 CASSRVGTGNNEQFF
TRBJ2-2 NA TRBV20-1 CSARVPSMNTGELSF
TRBJ2-5 NA TRBV12-3/TRBV12-4 CVSSGGRREETQYF
TRBJ1-1 NA TRBV7-9 CASSGGVESEALF
TRBJ2-3 many TRBV28 CASSFLAGYTDTQYF
TRBJ2-6 NA TRBV7-9 CASSHQPRRSSGANVLTF
TRBJ1-3 many TRBV6-6 CASSAGNAIYF
TRBJ1-2 NA TRBV6-1 CASSERAEGYDGYTF
TRBJ2-3 many TRBV5-1 CASSFSSADTQYF
TRBJ2-7 many TRBV7-2 CASSRPGYEQYF